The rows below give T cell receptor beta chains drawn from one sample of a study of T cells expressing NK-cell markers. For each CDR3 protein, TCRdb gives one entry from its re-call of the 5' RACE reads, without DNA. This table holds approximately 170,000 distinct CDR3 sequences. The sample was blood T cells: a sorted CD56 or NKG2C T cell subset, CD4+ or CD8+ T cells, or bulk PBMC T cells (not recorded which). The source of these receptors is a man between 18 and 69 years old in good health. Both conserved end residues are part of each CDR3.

CASPPWGDPRNEAFF | TRBV5-1 | 15 | TRBJ1-1
CASSPRLAGVSYEQYF | TRBV7-9 | 16 | TRBJ2-7
CASSSTVVGGGYNEQFF | TRBV7-6 | 17 | TRBJ2-1
CASSLSTPPYNEAFF | TRBV27 | 15 | TRBJ1-1
CASSLLGGPNNEQFF | TRBV5-1 | 15 | TRBJ2-1
CASSHPGGLYEQYF | TRBV6-2/TRBV6-3 | 14 | TRBJ2-7
CASPTRGGEQFF | TRBV11-2 | 12 | TRBJ2-1
CASSAQRGMSTDTQYF | TRBV6-1 | 16 | TRBJ2-3
CASSEGQGPQYF | TRBV25-1 | 12 | TRBJ2-3
CASKISGNEKLFF | TRBV2 | 13 | TRBJ1-4
CASGWGARSYEQYF | TRBV2 | 14 | TRBJ2-7
CASGGPMNTEAFF | TRBV7-9 | 13 | TRBJ1-1
CASSEFPRVNSQPQHF | TRBV2 | 16 | TRBJ1-5
CAISDNPPEADTQYF | TRBV10-3 | 15 | TRBJ2-3
CASSPSGVYEQYF | TRBV12-3/TRBV12-4 | 13 | TRBJ2-7
CATSTSGGLGAYEQYF | TRBV15 | 16 | TRBJ2-7
CASSSPFDDTGELFF | TRBV12-3/TRBV12-4 | 15 | TRBJ2-2
CASSITVGGYEQYF | TRBV19 | 14 | TRBJ2-7
CSARGAPGLLGTDTQYF | TRBV20-1 | 17 | TRBJ2-3
CSVDDLGNGAFF | TRBV29-1 | 12 | TRBJ1-1
CASSYRASSYEQYF | TRBV7-6 | 14 | TRBJ2-7
CASARDRGLNSPLHF | TRBV3-1 | 15 | TRBJ1-6
CATQSTGSGNTIYF | TRBV2 | 14 | TRBJ1-3
CAWSDRGSNQPQHF | TRBV30 | 14 | TRBJ1-5
CSVGQGLAGYNEQFF | TRBV29-1 | 15 | TRBJ2-1
CASSLERDRSFGSYEQYF | TRBV5-1 | 18 | TRBJ2-7
CASRDSSSYEQYF | TRBV7-9 | 13 | TRBJ2-7
CASSQGGTGELFF | TRBV3-1 | 13 | TRBJ2-2
CASSPNVPGPGKSYNEQFF | TRBV28 | 19 | TRBJ2-1
CASSVEGVAPTDTQYF | TRBV9 | 16 | TRBJ2-3
CASSLFPSGGLGEQFF | TRBV27 | 16 | TRBJ2-1
CASSTPGGGSYNEQFF | TRBV6-2/TRBV6-3 | 16 | TRBJ2-1
CASSSDRAESYEQYF | TRBV28 | 15 | TRBJ2-7
CASSLGAGAEYQETQYF | TRBV7-7 | 17 | TRBJ2-5
CASSPSSGHSYEQYF | TRBV3-1 | 15 | TRBJ2-7
CASSAGVQTYNEQFF | TRBV19 | 15 | TRBJ2-1
CASSFDRVAQYF | TRBV5-8 | 12 | TRBJ2-3
CATSMARGELMNTEAFF | TRBV15 | 17 | TRBJ1-1
CASSGTGRDRVNNEQFF | TRBV11-3 | 17 | TRBJ2-1
CASSLRGRTYEQYF | TRBV12-3/TRBV12-4 | 14 | TRBJ2-7
CASSKSGELFF | TRBV25-1 | 11 | TRBJ2-2
CASSLVTETQYF | TRBV5-6 | 12 | TRBJ2-5
CASSQTGNGIQYF | TRBV3-1 | 13 | TRBJ2-4
CASSGFELSSYEQYF | TRBV2 | 15 | TRBJ2-7
CASSLGNSAREQYF | TRBV7-9 | 14 | TRBJ2-7
CASSPVASGDTQYF | TRBV5-8 | 14 | TRBJ2-3
CASSYGGGLGYGYTF | TRBV6-5 | 15 | TRBJ1-2
CASSIIPSSGEQFF | TRBV19 | 14 | TRBJ2-1
CASSEITSGLTDTQYF | TRBV2 | 16 | TRBJ2-3
CASSVRSDYEQYF | TRBV19 | 13 | TRBJ2-7
CATSRGSVFNTYGYTF | TRBV15 | 16 | TRBJ1-2
CASSSERGPYNEQFF | TRBV7-3 | 15 | TRBJ2-1
CASSQDLWVGQYGYTF | TRBV14 | 16 | TRBJ1-2